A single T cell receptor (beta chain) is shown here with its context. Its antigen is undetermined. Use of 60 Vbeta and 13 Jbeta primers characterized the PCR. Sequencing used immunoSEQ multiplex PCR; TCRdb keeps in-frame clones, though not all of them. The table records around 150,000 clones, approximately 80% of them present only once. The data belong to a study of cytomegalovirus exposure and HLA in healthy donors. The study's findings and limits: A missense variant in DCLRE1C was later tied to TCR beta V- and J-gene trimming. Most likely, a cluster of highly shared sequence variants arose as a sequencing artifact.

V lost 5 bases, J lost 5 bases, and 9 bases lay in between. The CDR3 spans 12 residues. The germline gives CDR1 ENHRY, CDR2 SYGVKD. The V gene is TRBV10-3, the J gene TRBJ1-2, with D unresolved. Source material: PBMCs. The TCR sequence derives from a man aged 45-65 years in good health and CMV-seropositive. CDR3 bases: TGTGCCATCAGTCCGACGGGGTATGGCTACACCTTC. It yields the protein CAISPTGYGYTF.